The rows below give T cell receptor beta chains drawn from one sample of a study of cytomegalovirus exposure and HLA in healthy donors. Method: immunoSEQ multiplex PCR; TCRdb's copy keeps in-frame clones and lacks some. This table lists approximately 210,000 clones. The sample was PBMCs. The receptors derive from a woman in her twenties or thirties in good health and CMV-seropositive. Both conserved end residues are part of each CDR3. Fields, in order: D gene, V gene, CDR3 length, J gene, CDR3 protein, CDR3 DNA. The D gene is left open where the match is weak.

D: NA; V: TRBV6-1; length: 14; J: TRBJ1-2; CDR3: CASSGWDTIRGYTF; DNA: TGTGCCAGCAGTGGATGGGACACCATAAGGGGCTACACCTTC
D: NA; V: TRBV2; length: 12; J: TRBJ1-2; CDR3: CASRRDFYGYTF; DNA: TGTGCCAGCAGAAGGGACTTCTATGGCTACACCTTC
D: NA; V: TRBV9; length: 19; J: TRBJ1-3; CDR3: CASSVERNGRVFTGNTIYF; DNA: TGTGCCAGCAGCGTAGAGAGGAACGGCAGGGTATTCACTGGAAACACCATATATTTT
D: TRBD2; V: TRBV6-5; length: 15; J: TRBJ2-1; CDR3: CASSYSRGVANEQFF; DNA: TGTGCCAGCAGTTACTCGCGGGGGGTGGCCAATGAGCAGTTCTTC
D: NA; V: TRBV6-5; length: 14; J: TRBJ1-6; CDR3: CASSYRGANSPLHF; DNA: TGTGCCAGCAGTTACAGGGGCGCGAACTCACCCCTCCACTTT
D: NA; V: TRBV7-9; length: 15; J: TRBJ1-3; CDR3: CASSLGREPGNTIYF; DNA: TGTGCCAGCAGCTTAGGAAGGGAGCCTGGAAACACCATATATTTT
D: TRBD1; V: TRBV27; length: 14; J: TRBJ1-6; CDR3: CASASTGYNSPLHF; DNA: TGTGCCAGCGCTTCGACAGGGTACAATTCACCCCTCCACTTT
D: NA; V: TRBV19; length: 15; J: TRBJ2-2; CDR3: CASSIRLLVTGELFF; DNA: TGTGCCAGTAGTATAAGGCTTCTAGTTACCGGGGAGCTGTTTTTT
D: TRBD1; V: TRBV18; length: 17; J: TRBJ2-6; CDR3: CASSLRTGLSGANVLTF; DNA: TGTGCCAGCTCACTCAGGACAGGCCTCTCTGGGGCCAACGTCCTGACTTTC
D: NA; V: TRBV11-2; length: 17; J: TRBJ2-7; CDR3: CASSPTSLDGHAYEQYF; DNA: TGTGCCAGCAGCCCGACCTCCTTGGACGGACACGCCTACGAGCAGTACTTC
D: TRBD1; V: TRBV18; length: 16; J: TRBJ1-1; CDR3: CASSLMELQGPTEAFF; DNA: TGTGCCAGCTCCCTCATGGAATTACAGGGGCCCACTGAAGCTTTCTTT
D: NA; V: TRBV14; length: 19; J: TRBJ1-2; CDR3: CASSQGLTRRRFLNYGYTF; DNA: TGTGCCAGCAGCCAAGGGTTAACCCGGCGGCGGTTTCTAAACTATGGCTACACCTTC
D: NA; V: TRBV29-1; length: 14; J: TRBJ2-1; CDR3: CSVVIGSRNNEQFF; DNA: TGCAGCGTTGTAATCGGGAGTAGGAACAATGAGCAGTTCTTC
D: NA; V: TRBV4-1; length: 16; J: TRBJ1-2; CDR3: CASSQEENYRYYGYTF; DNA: TGCGCCAGCAGCCAGGAAGAGAATTACAGGTACTATGGCTACACCTTC
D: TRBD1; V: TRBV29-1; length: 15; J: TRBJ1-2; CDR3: CSVQDRGTSNYGYTF; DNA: TGCAGCGTCCAAGACAGGGGAACCTCTAACTATGGCTACACCTTC
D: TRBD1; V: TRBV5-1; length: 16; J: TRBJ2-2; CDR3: CASSLERQGNTGELFF; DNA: TGCGCCAGCAGCTTGGAACGACAGGGTAACACCGGGGAGCTGTTTTTT
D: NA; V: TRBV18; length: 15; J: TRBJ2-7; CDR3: CASSPGTSSSYEQYF; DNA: TGTGCCAGCTCACCAGGGACATCCTCTTCCTACGAGCAGTACTTC
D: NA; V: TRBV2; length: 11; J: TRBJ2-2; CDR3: CASSYTGELFF; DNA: TGTGCCAGCAGCTACACCGGGGAGCTGTTTTTT
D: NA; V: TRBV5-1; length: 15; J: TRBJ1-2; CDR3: CASSSLGGGDYGYTF; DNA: TGCGCCAGCAGCTCCCTCGGGGGTGGGGACTATGGCTACACCTTC
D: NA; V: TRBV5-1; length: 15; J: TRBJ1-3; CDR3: CASSLARNSGNTIYF; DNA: TGCGCCAGCAGCTTGGCCAGGAACTCTGGAAACACCATATATTTT
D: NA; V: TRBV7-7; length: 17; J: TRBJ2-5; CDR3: CASSLAPLQVGQETQYF; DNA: TGTGCCAGCAGCTTAGCACCCCTACAGGTCGGCCAAGAGACCCAGTACTTC
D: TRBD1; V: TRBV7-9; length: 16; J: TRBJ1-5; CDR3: CASSPDRSVRSQPQHF; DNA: TGTGCCAGCAGCCCGGACAGGAGCGTGAGGAGTCAGCCCCAGCATTTT
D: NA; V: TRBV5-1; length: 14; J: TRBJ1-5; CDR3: CASSSGTPGQPQHF; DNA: TGCGCCAGCAGCTCGGGGACACCGGGACAGCCCCAGCATTTT
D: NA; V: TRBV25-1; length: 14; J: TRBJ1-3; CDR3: CASSDRGAGNTIYF; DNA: TGTGCCAGCAGTGACAGGGGTGCTGGAAACACCATATATTTT
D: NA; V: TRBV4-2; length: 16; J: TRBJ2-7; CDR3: CASSQDPASPSYEQYF; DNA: TGTGCCAGCAGCCAAGACCCCGCCTCCCCGAGCTACGAGCAGTACTTC
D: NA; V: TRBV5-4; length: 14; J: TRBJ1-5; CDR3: CASSLAGNGQPQHF; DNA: TGTGCCAGCAGCTTGGCAGGGAACGGGCAGCCCCAGCATTTT
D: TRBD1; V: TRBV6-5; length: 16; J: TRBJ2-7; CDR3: CASSYSGTGGGYEQYF; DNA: TGTGCCAGCAGTTACTCGGGGACAGGGGGCGGTTACGAGCAGTACTTC
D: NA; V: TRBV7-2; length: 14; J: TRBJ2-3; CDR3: CASSPGGRGDTQYF; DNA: TGTGCCAGCAGCCCAGGAGGCAGGGGCGATACGCAGTATTTT
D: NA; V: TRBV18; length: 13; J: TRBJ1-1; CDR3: CASSMRGSPEAFF; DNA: TGTGCCAGCTCAATGCGGGGATCGCCTGAAGCTTTCTTT
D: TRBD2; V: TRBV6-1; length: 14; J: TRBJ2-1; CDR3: CASRKLAGNNEQFF; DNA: TGTGCCAGCAGGAAACTAGCGGGAAACAATGAGCAGTTCTTC
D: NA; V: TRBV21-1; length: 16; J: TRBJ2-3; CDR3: CASSKKYRGSTDTQYF; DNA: TGTGCCAGCAGCAAAAAATACAGGGGGAGCACAGATACGCAGTATTTT
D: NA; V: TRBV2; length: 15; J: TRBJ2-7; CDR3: CASFGVVYGTYEQYF; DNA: TGTGCCAGCTTTGGAGTAGTCTACGGGACCTACGAGCAGTACTTC
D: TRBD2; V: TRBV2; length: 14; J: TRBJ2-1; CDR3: CARGAGLAEPEQFF; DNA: TGTGCCAGGGGAGCGGGACTAGCGGAGCCTGAGCAGTTCTTC
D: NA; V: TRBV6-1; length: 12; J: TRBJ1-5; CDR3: CAGRTSNQPQHF; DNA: TGTGCCGGGAGGACCAGCAATCAGCCCCAGCATTTT